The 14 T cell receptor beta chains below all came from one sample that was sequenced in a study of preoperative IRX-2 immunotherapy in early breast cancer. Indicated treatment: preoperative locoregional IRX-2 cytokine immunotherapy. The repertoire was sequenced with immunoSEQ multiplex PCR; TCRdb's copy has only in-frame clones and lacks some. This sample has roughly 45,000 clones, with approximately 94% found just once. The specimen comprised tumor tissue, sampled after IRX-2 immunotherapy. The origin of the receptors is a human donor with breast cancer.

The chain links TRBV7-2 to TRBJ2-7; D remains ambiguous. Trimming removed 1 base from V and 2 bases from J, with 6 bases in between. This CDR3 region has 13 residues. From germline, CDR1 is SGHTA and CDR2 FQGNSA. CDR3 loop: CASSLESPYEQYF. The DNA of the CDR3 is TGTGCCAGCAGCTTAGAAAGTCCCTACGAGCAGTACTTC.

The CDR3 loop reads CASRKTTAQETQYF. In DNA form, the CDR3 reads TGTGCCAGCAGGAAAACGACGGCACAAGAGACCCAGTACTTC. J is TRBJ2-5 and V is TRBV11-2; D gene uncertain. Germline V CDR1 and CDR2: SGHAT, FQNNGV. This CDR3 has 14 residues. The ends were cut back, 6 bases at V and 2 bases at J, with 13 bases in the middle. The whole variable domain, filled in from reference TRBV11-2 and TRBJ2-5, reads EAGVAQSPRYKIIEKRQSVAFWCNPISGHATLYWYQQILGQGPKLLIQFQNNGVVDDSQLPKDRFSAERLKGVDSTLKIQPAKLEDSAVYLCASRKTTAQETQYFGPGTRLLVL.

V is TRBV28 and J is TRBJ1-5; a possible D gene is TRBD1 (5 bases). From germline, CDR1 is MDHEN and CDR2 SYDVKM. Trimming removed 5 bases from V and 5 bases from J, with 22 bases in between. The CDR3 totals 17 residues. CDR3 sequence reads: CASSPPRRGVFDQPQHF. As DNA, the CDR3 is TGTGCCAGCAGTCCCCCGCGGCGAGGGGTTTTCGATCAGCCCCAGCATTTT. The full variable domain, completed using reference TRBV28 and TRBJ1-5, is DVKVTQSSRYLVKRTGEKVFLECVQDMDHENMFWYRQDPGLGLRLIYFSYDVKMKEKGDIPEGYSVSREKKERFSLILESASTNQTSMYLCASSPPRRGVFDQPQHFGDGTRLSIL.

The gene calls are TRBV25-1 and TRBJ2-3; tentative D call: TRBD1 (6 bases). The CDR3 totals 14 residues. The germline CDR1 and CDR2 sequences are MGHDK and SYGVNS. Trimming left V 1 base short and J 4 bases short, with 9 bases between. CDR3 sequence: CASSEFTGPDTQYF. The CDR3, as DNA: TGTGCCAGCAGTGAATTTACAGGGCCAGATACGCAGTATTTT.

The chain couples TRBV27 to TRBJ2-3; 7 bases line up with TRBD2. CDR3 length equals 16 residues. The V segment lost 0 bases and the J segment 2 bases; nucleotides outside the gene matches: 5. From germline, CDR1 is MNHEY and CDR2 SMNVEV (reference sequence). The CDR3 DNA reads TGTGCCAGCAGTTTATCGCCGGGGGGATACACAGATACGCAGTATTTT. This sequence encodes CASSLSPGGYTDTQYF.

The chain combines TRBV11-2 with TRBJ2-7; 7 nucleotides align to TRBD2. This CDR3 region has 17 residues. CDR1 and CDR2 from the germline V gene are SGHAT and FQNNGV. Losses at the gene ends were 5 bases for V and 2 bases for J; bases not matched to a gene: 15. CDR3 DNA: TGTGCCAGCAGCCGCCAAGCGGCGGCGGGAGTTACCTACGAGCAGTACTTC. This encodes CASSRQAAAGVTYEQYF. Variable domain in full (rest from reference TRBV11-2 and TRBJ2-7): EAGVAQSPRYKIIEKRQSVAFWCNPISGHATLYWYQQILGQGPKLLIQFQNNGVVDDSQLPKDRFSAERLKGVDSTLKIQPAKLEDSAVYLCASSRQAAAGVTYEQYFGPGTRLTVT.

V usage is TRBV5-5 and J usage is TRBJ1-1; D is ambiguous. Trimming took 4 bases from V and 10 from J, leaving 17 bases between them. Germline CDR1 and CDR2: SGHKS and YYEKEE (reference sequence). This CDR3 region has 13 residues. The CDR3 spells CASSPTGGGLAFF. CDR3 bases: TGTGCCAGCAGCCCCACGGGCGGTGGGTTAGCTTTCTTT.

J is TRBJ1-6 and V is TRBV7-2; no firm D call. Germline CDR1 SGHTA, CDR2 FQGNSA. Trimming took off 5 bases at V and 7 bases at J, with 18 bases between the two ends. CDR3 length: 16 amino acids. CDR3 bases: TGTGCCAGCAGCCCCACGTCCCTGGGGAACAATTCACCCCTCCACTTT. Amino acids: CASSPTSLGNNSPLHF.

CDR3 residues: CASSFLVRQVIYEQYF. CDR3 DNA sequence: TGTGCCAGCAGTTTTCTAGTTCGGCAGGTGATCTACGAGCAGTACTTC. The chain recombines TRBV28 with TRBJ2-7; D gene uncertain. Germline V gene sequence: CDR1 MDHEN, CDR2 SYDVKM. The V end lost 3 bases, the J end lost 3 bases, and 18 bases lay between the germline ends. CDR3 length: 16 residues. Supplemented by reference TRBV28 and TRBJ2-7, the full variable domain reads DVKVTQSSRYLVKRTGEKVFLECVQDMDHENMFWYRQDPGLGLRLIYFSYDVKMKEKGDIPEGYSVSREKKERFSLILESASTNQTSMYLCASSFLVRQVIYEQYFGPGTRLTVT.

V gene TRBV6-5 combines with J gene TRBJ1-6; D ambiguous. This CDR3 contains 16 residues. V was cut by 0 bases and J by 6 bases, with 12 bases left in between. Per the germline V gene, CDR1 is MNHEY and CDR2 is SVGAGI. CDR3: CASSYSRVSTNSPLHF. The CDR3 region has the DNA TGTGCCAGCAGTTACTCCCGGGTATCGACTAATTCACCCCTCCACTTT.

The CDR3 DNA follows: TGTGCCAGCTCACCAGGGACGGCTGTAGCGCACACCGGGGAGCTGTTTTTT. Its translation: CASSPGTAVAHTGELFF. The chain combines TRBV18 with TRBJ2-2; D is perhaps TRBD1 or TRBD2 (5 bases each). The CDR3 totals 17 residues. Germline CDR1 reads KGHSH; CDR2 reads LQKENI. Deletions cut 2 bases from V and 3 bases from J, with 16 bases between.

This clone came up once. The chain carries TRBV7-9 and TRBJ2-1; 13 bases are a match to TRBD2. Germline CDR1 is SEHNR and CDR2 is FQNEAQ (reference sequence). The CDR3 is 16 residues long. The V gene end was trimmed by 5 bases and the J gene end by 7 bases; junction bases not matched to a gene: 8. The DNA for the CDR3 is TGTGCCAGCAGCACACTAGCGGGGGGGGAAGGGAATGAGCAGTTCTTC. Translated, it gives CASSTLAGGEGNEQFF.

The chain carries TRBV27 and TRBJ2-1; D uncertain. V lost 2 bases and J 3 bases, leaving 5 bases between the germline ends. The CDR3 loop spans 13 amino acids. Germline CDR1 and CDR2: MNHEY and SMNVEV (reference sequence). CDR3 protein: CASSLGRYNEQFF. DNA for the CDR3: TGTGCCAGCAGTTTAGGTCGCTACAATGAGCAGTTCTTC.

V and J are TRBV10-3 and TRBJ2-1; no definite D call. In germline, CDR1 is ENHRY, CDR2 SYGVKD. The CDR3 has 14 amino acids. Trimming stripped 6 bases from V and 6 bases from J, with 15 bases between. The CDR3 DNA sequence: TGTGCCATCAGCGAGCTTTCTATTGGCAATGAGCAGTTCTTC. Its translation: CAISELSIGNEQFF.